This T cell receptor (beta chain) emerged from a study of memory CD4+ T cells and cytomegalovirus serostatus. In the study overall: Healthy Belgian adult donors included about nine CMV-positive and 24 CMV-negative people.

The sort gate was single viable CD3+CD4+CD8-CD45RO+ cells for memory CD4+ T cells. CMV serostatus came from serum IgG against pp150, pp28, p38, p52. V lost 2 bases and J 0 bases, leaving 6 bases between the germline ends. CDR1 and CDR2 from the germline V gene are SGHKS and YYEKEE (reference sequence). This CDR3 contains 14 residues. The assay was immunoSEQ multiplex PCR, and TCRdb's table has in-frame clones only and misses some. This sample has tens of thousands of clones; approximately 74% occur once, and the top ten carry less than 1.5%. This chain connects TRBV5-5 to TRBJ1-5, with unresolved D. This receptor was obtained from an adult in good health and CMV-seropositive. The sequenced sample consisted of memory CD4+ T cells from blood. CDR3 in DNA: TGTGCCAGCAGCTTACAGTATAGCAATCAGCCCCAGCATTTT. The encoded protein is CASSLQYSNQPQHF.